This TCR beta chain derives from a study of tumor-infiltrating lymphocytes in primary liver carcinoma. Taking about 20-31 mg of unsorted bulk tissue, the authors co-extracted RNA and DNA. Study-wide results and caveats: Significantly greater top-250-clone fractions characterized tumors relative to blood (p = 0.039). Tumor-blood pairs (like tumor-adjacent pairs) overlapped less than tumor region pairs did.

Comments on this clonotype: Antigen unknown. At one end the junction does not follow the germline gene, possibly because of a read error.

Using a constant-region primer together with ProtoScript II reverse transcriptase, TCR beta cDNA was made from approximately 0.55 ug of total RNA. A slightly modified ARM-PCR protocol with three nested multiplex PCR rounds produced these TCR beta libraries. Amplification in the first two PCR rounds was performed using TRBV1-TRBV30 forward primers and a C-beta reverse primer for about 10 cycles each. TCRdb itself ran the multiplex PCR reads through MiXCR, one entry per CDR3 protein. The sample holds 47,000 or so distinct CDR3 sequences, 60% to 75% seen once. The CDR3 covers 16 residues. Germline-derived CDR1 and CDR2 are SGHAT and FQNNGV.

The TCR comes from a man in his forties or fifties with primary liver carcinoma and hepatitis B virus infection. The sequenced sample consisted of liver tumor tissue from sampling region 3. The sample's subset: tumor region T3, left-lateral pole. The V call is TRBV11-2, the J call TRBJ2-5, with D perhaps matching TRBD2 (5 bases). CDR3 sequence reads: CVSRTQDSAHQETQYF. The CDR3 DNA is TGTGTCAGCAGAACCCAGGACTCGGCCCACCAAGAGACCCAATACTTC.